The T cell receptor beta chain described here comes from a study of CD8+ T cells in alopecia areata. As regards this clone: The antigen remains unidentified.

The germline CDR1 and CDR2 sequences are SQVTM and ANQGSEA. CDR3 length: 14 amino acids. Study findings and constraints: In lesional scalp, particularly from alopecia totalis/universalis, clonality was higher than in normal scalp. Scalp samples also contribute reads from the resident alphabeta T cells found in normal skin.

TCR sequencing used cDNA made by reverse transcription of extracted RNA. Libraries were prepared by immunoSEQ multiplex PCR; TCRdb keeps only in-frame clonotypes and omits some of them. The table has roughly 150,000 clones, around 54% seen once. The clonotype originates from a human donor in good health. Sequencing input: CD4+ T cells sorted from blood. The V gene is TRBV29-1, the J gene TRBJ2-1; either TRBD1 or TRBD2 may fit D (6 bases each). The CDR3 DNA reads TGCAGTACGAAGGGGGGTTCCGGGGTCAATGAGCAGTTCTTC. Protein: CSTKGGSGVNEQFF.